The T cell receptor (beta chain) described here comes from a study of T cell responses to AZD1222 COVID-19 vaccine. Assay: immunoSEQ multiplex PCR; the TCRdb copy retains only in-frame clones and omits some. In the table there are roughly 150,000 clones, approximately 89% of which are singletons. Study conclusions and caveats: In the spike-specific TCR repertoire, nearly half reportedly target unmutated variant regions. Spike-specific TCR breadth and depth went up after people got two AZD1222 doses. Females made up more of the donors, who were largely white British, and clonal diversity may have come out too low.

This CDR3 has 16 residues. Germline lookup yields CDR1 SGHTA and CDR2 FQGNSA. V dropped 3 bases and J dropped 6 bases, with 18 bases sitting between them. The table lists this clone with a count of one. Its target is not known. This specimen consisted of peripheral blood, obtained 28 days after the second AZD1222 dose. The gene calls are TRBV7-2 and TRBJ1-3; TRBD1 might be the D (5 bases). This TCR was recovered from an adult who received the AZD1222 COVID-19 vaccine. As DNA, the CDR3 is TGTGCCAGCAGCTTCCAGGGCAGGGCTTGGGCAAACACCATATATTTT. It codes for CASSFQGRAWANTIYF.